Below are 29 T cell receptor beta chains sequenced from a single sample in a study of blood T cell repertoires in COVID-19 (dated by TCRdb to 2018 to 2020). Library preparation employed the immunoSEQ multiplex PCR assay. Not all clones reach the TCRdb copy of this immuneACCESS table, which keeps in-frame sequences only. Checked studies attribute under half of the gap to unresolved V genes and leave the rest unexplained. The sample table lists about 180,000 clones, about four fifths of them with a count of one. The top ten clones comprise about 7.1% of the sample. Specimen: peripheral blood. The receptors shown here come from a woman in her 70s with COVID-19, enrolled during active disease.

The chain joins TRBV19 to TRBJ1-1, with D uncertain. The CDR3 is made up of 11 amino acids. Germline CDR1 is LNHDA and CDR2 is SQIVND (reference sequence). With 3 bases removed from V and 5 bases from J, the gap between germline ends came to 4 bases. The CDR3 sequence: CASSMRTEAFF. The CDR3 DNA reads TGTGCCAGTAGTATGAGGACTGAAGCTTTCTTT.

The rearrangement links TRBV18 to TRBJ1-1; TRBD1 matches at 8 bases. Germline loops: CDR1 KGHSH, CDR2 LQKENI. The CDR3 extends over 15 amino acids. With V trimmed by 4 bases and J by 0 bases, 4 bases remained unmatched. In DNA form, the CDR3 reads TGTGCCAGCTCACTGGGGGACAGGTTGAACACTGAAGCTTTCTTT. Translation: CASSLGDRLNTEAFF.

J is TRBJ1-1 and V is TRBV10-3, with a weak D call TRBD1 (5 bases). The CDR3 runs to 13 residues. V shed 6 bases and J shed 2 bases, with 10 bases lying between them. Germline V gene data show CDR1 as ENHRY and CDR2 as SYGVKD. CDR3 DNA: TGTGCCATCAGAGACAGTACCAACACTGAAGCTTTCTTT. As protein: CAIRDSTNTEAFF.

The chain recombines TRBV11-3 with TRBJ2-7; 8 bases are shared with TRBD2. This CDR3 spans 16 amino acids. The V segment lost 2 bases and the J segment 3 bases; nucleotides outside the gene matches: 9. Germline V gene lookup returns CDR1 SGHNT and CDR2 YENEEA. As DNA, the CDR3 is TGTGCCAGCAGCTTAATCATACCGGGAGGGTTCTACGAGCAGTACTTC. Amino acid sequence: CASSLIIPGGFYEQYF.

This chain links TRBV6-6 with TRBJ2-1, with D uncertain. The V and J ends lost 0 bases and 6 bases respectively, with 15 bases between them. The CDR3 is 16 residues long. The V gene's germline CDR1 is MNHNY and CDR2 SVGAGI (reference sequence). CDR3 in amino acids: CASSYSPGVAPNEQFF. CDR3 coding DNA: TGTGCCAGCAGTTACTCGCCCGGAGTCGCCCCCAATGAGCAGTTCTTC.

This chain connects TRBV6-6 to TRBJ2-6; 9 bases agree with TRBD1. The length of the CDR3 is 17 residues. V lost 5 bases to trimming and J lost 1 base; unmatched junction nucleotides: 6. CDR1 and CDR2 from the germline V gene are MNHNY and SVGAGI (reference sequence). CDR3 region: CASSPTGGASGANVLTF. The CDR3, as DNA: TGTGCCAGCAGTCCCACAGGGGGCGCATCTGGGGCCAACGTCCTGACTTTC.

This chain links TRBV27 with TRBJ2-1, with 9 bases aligning to TRBD1. The CDR3 is 15 amino acids. The germline V gene encodes CDR1 MNHEY and CDR2 SMNVEV (reference sequence). Unmatched junction bases numbered 7, after V lost 2 bases and J lost 8 bases. This CDR3 is CASSLGTGSYDEQFF. The CDR3 DNA sequence: TGTGCCAGCAGTTTAGGGACAGGGTCCTATGATGAGCAGTTCTTC.

This sequence joins TRBV28 and TRBJ2-7; a weak D match, TRBD2 (6 bases). V dropped 6 bases and J dropped 4 bases, with 13 bases sitting between them. Germline V gives CDR1 MDHEN, CDR2 SYDVKM. This CDR3 region has 13 residues. The CDR3 is CASSAGTLYEQYF. CDR3 DNA: TGTGCCAGCAGCGCAGGGACTCTGTACGAGCAGTACTTC.

The chain joins TRBV5-1 to TRBJ1-3; 11 bases fit TRBD1. The V segment lost 4 bases and the J segment 2 bases; nucleotides outside the gene matches: 2. Germline values: CDR1 SGHRS, CDR2 YFSETQ. CDR3 length: 15 amino acids. Written as DNA, the CDR3 is TGCGCCAGCAGCGCGGGACAGGGGGCTGGAAACACCATATATTTT. Its translation is CASSAGQGAGNTIYF.

This chain joins TRBV6-2 or TRBV6-3 and TRBJ1-5; 7 bases align to TRBD1. The length of the CDR3 is 15 residues. With V trimmed by 4 bases and J by 1 base, 4 bases remained unmatched. Germline CDR1 is MNHEY and CDR2 is SVGEGT. DNA for the CDR3: TGTGCCAGCAGTTCTGAGACAGGGAGCAATCAGCCCCAGCATTTT. This translates into CASSSETGSNQPQHF.

This clone was observed once. The genes are TRBV28 and TRBJ1-1; TRBD1 matches 8 bases. Germline V gene sequence: CDR1 MDHEN, CDR2 SYDVKM. The V segment lost 7 bases and the J segment 1 base; nucleotides outside the gene matches: 8. The CDR3 is 15 residues long. The CDR3, as DNA: TGTGCCAGCAACAAACCCCAGGGGGCGAACACTGAAGCTTTCTTT. It codes for CASNKPQGANTEAFF. Combining the CDR3 with reference TRBV28 and TRBJ1-1 gives the whole variable domain DVKVTQSSRYLVKRTGEKVFLECVQDMDHENMFWYRQDPGLGLRLIYFSYDVKMKEKGDIPEGYSVSREKKERFSLILESASTNQTSMYLCASNKPQGANTEAFFGQGTRLTVV.

The chain carries TRBV19 and TRBJ2-2, with 10 bases matching TRBD2. The CDR3 has 17 residues. CDR1 LNHDA and CDR2 SQIVND come from the germline V gene (reference sequence). Trimming at V came to 0 bases and at J to 1 base, leaving 2 bases not matched to a gene. In DNA, the CDR3 is TGTGCCAGTAGTATAGATGGACTAGCGGTGAACACCGGGGAGCTGTTTTTT. Its protein is CASSIDGLAVNTGELFF.

A remark on this clone: In the same sample, other DNA sequences code for this CDR3. The CDR3 nucleotides read TGTGCCAGCTCACCGGGACTAAACACCGGGGAGCTGTTTTTT. This gives the protein CASSPGLNTGELFF. The chain carries TRBV18 and TRBJ2-2; 7 bases align to TRBD2. Germline CDR1 is KGHSH and CDR2 is LQKENI. This CDR3 is built from 14 residues. V shed 3 bases, J shed 2 bases, and the junction held 0 bases outside the gene matches.

This rearrangement joins TRBV15 to TRBJ2-1, with 13 bases fitting TRBD2. Unmatched junction bases numbered 12, after V lost 1 base and J lost 0 bases. This CDR3 comprises 21 residues. Germline CDR1 and CDR2: LNHNV and YYDKDF (reference sequence). The CDR3 bases are TGTGCCACCAGCAGAGGCAGATGGACTAGCGGGAGTCTCCTCTCCTACAATGAGCAGTTCTTC. It is translated as CATSRGRWTSGSLLSYNEQFF. The variable domain in full, with the rest retrieved from reference TRBV15 and TRBJ2-1, is DAMVIQNPRYQVTQFGKPVTLSCSQTLNHNVMYWYQQKSSQAPKLLFHYYDKDFNNEADTPDNFQSRRPNTSFCFLDIRSPGLGDTAMYLCATSRGRWTSGSLLSYNEQFFGPGTRLTVL.

The rearrangement joins TRBV6-1 to TRBJ1-2, with D possibly matching TRBD1 (6 bases). Between the trimmed V and J ends, which lost 2 bases and 3 bases, there was a span of 10 bases. The CDR3 has 14 amino acids. The germline V gene has CDR1 MNHNS and CDR2 SASEGT. DNA for the CDR3: TGTGCCAGCAGTGAAAGTACAGGGCACTATGGCTACACCTTC. Its protein is CASSESTGHYGYTF.

This sequence joins TRBV5-1 and TRBJ2-3; 12 nucleotides agree with TRBD2. The CDR3 is 16 amino acids. Germline V gene sequence: CDR1 SGHRS, CDR2 YFSETQ. V dropped 0 bases and J dropped 4; count of bases not matched to a gene: 3. CDR3 DNA sequence: TGCGCCAGCAGCTTGGAGGGACTAGCGGGTGCAGATACGCAGTATTTT. The encoded protein is CASSLEGLAGADTQYF.

The J gene is TRBJ2-7, the V gene TRBV5-5; tentative D call: TRBD2 (5 bases). The V end lost 0 bases, the J end lost 1 base, and 11 bases lay between the germline ends. The CDR3 length is 15 residues. Germline V gene sequence: CDR1 SGHKS, CDR2 YYEKEE (reference sequence). The CDR3 spells CASSLGPSQSYEQYF. The CDR3 DNA follows: TGTGCCAGCAGCTTGGGCCCTAGCCAATCCTACGAGCAGTACTTC.

This clone was seen a single time. The V call is TRBV28, the J call TRBJ2-5; D remains ambiguous. The CDR3 is made up of 13 amino acids. Deletions cut 3 bases from V and 7 bases from J, with 12 bases between. The germline CDR1 and CDR2 sequences are MDHEN and SYDVKM. In DNA form, the CDR3 reads TGTGCCAGCAGTTTTACGGCCCCGGGGACCCAGTACTTC. Amino acids: CASSFTAPGTQYF.

The chain links TRBV7-2 to TRBJ2-7; TRBD2 agrees at 8 bases. J lost 5 bases, V lost 1 base, and 4 bases had no gene match. The CDR3 covers 14 residues. CDR1 is SGHTA and CDR2 is FQGNSA in the germline V gene. CDR3 sequence reads: CASSLVAGGHEQYF. For the CDR3, the DNA is TGTGCCAGCAGCTTAGTGGCGGGGGGCCACGAGCAGTACTTC.

The chain is built from TRBV6-6 and TRBJ2-7; TRBD1 agrees at 12 bases. Germline V gene sequence: CDR1 MNHNY, CDR2 SVGAGI (reference sequence). Trimming took 6 bases from V and 13 from J; bases not matched to a gene: 10. This CDR3 is built from 13 residues. CDR3 bases: TGTGCCAGCAGGCCGGGACAGGGGGCAATGACTTACTTC. Translating it yields CASRPGQGAMTYF.

V is TRBV9 and J is TRBJ2-1; 9 nucleotides match TRBD2. CDR3 length: 17 amino acids. Germline V lookup: CDR1 SGDLS, CDR2 YYNGEE. V was pared by 0 bases and J by 2 bases, with 6 bases of the junction left unmatched. The CDR3 is CASSVAGREGPYNEQFF. The CDR3 bases are TGTGCCAGCAGCGTAGCAGGGCGGGAGGGCCCCTACAATGAGCAGTTCTTC.

The count of this clone is one. J is TRBJ2-5 and V is TRBV5-1; 9 bases map to TRBD1. Germline lookup yields CDR1 SGHRS and CDR2 YFSETQ. V was clipped by 0 bases and J by 5 bases; unmatched bases: 8. The CDR3 is 16 residues long. The CDR3 sequence: CASSLALTGGQETQYF. The CDR3 region has the DNA TGCGCCAGCAGCTTGGCCCTAACAGGGGGCCAGGAGACCCAGTACTTC.

The chain combines TRBV9 with TRBJ1-5; 8 bases are a match to TRBD1. V lost 2 bases, J lost 7 bases, and 8 bases stayed unmatched. The CDR3 has 15 residues. In germline, CDR1 is SGDLS, CDR2 YYNGEE. In DNA form, the CDR3 reads TGTGCCAGCAGCGTGGGGACAGGACCGTTGCAGCCCCAGCATTTT. It translates to CASSVGTGPLQPQHF. The full variable domain, rest sourced from reference TRBV9 and TRBJ1-5, is DSGVTQTPKHLITATGQRVTLRCSPRSGDLSVYWYQQSLDQGLQFLIQYYNGEERAKGNILERFSAQQFPDLHSELNLSSLELGDSALYFCASSVGTGPLQPQHFGDGTRLSIL.

The rearrangement uses TRBV24-1 and TRBJ2-7, with 10 bases fitting TRBD1. This CDR3 region has 15 residues. The germline gives CDR1 KGHDR, CDR2 SFDVKD. V shed 0 bases, J shed 5 bases, and the junction held 3 bases outside the gene matches. The CDR3 reads CATSDLGQGGDEQYF. CDR3 sequence (DNA): TGTGCCACCAGTGATTTGGGACAGGGGGGAGACGAGCAGTACTTC.

The gene calls are TRBV15 and TRBJ1-2, with 7 nucleotides matching TRBD1. Germline V gene data show CDR1 as LNHNV and CDR2 as YYDKDF (reference sequence). The V segment lost 0 bases and the J segment 6 bases; nucleotides outside the gene matches: 4. CDR3 length equals 14 residues. The CDR3 is CATSRDVGGHGYTF. CDR3 DNA sequence: TGTGCCACCAGCAGAGATGTAGGGGGCCATGGCTACACCTTC. Variable domain in full (rest from reference TRBV15 and TRBJ1-2): DAMVIQNPRYQVTQFGKPVTLSCSQTLNHNVMYWYQQKSSQAPKLLFHYYDKDFNNEADTPDNFQSRRPNTSFCFLDIRSPGLGDTAMYLCATSRDVGGHGYTFGSGTRLTVV.

The J gene is TRBJ2-7, the V gene TRBV7-2; D is possibly TRBD1 (6 bases). The germline CDR1 and CDR2 sequences are SGHTA and FQGNSA. V dropped 2 bases and J dropped 5 bases, with 10 bases sitting between them. CDR3 length: 13 residues. The chain's CDR3 is CASSLNRENEQYF. In DNA, the CDR3 is TGTGCCAGCAGCTTAAACAGGGAGAACGAGCAGTACTTC.

The chain is built from TRBV5-1 and TRBJ2-3; TRBD1 is a possible D gene (6 bases). The CDR3 has 15 residues. Trimming removed 4 bases at V and 1 base at J, with 13 bases between. Germline CDR1 is SGHRS and CDR2 is YFSETQ. CDR3 in DNA: TGCGCCAGCAGCCCACCCAGGGGACGCACAGATACGCAGTATTTT. It specifies CASSPPRGRTDTQYF.

The CDR3, as DNA: TGTGCCAGCAGCTTAAGGCGGCAGCAGAGGCAGTTCTTC. Encoded protein: CASSLRRQQRQFF. The rearrangement uses TRBV7-2 and TRBJ2-1; no clear D. This CDR3 contains 13 residues. The germline CDR1 and CDR2 sequences are SGHTA and FQGNSA. V gave up 2 bases and J gave up 12 bases, with 14 bases separating them.

Here the CDR3 DNA reads TGCGCCAGCAGCTTCCGTCTGAGGGAGACCCAGTACTTC. Translating it yields CASSFRLRETQYF. The V and J genes are TRBV5-1 and TRBJ2-5, with D unresolved. Per germline, CDR1 SGHRS and CDR2 YFSETQ. Trimming shortened V by 2 bases and J by 5 bases, and 10 bases separated the two germline ends. This CDR3 region has 13 residues.